The 3 T cell receptor beta chains reported below all come from one sample, sequenced in a study of CD8+CD57+ T cells in acquired aplastic anemia. TCR beta VDJ and CDR3 profiles were obtained from a genomic DNA template. TCRdb redid the calling of the reads with MiXCR, one entry per CDR3 protein. This sample has 150,000 to 200,000 distinct CDR3 sequences, with about 64% found just once. The specimen sequenced was sorted CD4+, CD8+, or CD8+CD57+ T cells (not recorded which) from PBMCs. These receptors originate from a human donor with severe aplastic anemia or a healthy control (not recorded which).

The chain has TRBV20-1 and TRBJ1-1; a possible D gene is TRBD1 (6 bases). The V end was cut by 1 base, the J end by 2 bases, with 14 bases between. The CDR3 is 15 amino acids. Germline V gene sequence: CDR1 DFQATT, CDR2 SNEGSKA (reference sequence). The CDR3 spells CSARVLGDINTEAFF. CDR3 bases: TGCAGTGCTAGAGTTCTAGGGGACATTAACACTGAAGCTTTCTTT.

The chain recombines TRBV5-6 with TRBJ2-7; 8 bases map to TRBD2. The trim removed 4 bases at V and 7 bases at J, leaving 10 bases unmatched. Germline CDR1 reads SGHDT; CDR2 reads YYEEEE. The CDR3 contains 14 residues. For the CDR3, the DNA is TGTGCCAGCAGCATTAGCGGGGCAAAGCCAGAGCAGTACTTC. Amino acids: CASSISGAKPEQYF.

This clonotype was counted between two and nine times. This sequence joins TRBV4-1 and TRBJ2-5; 8 positions agree with TRBD1. J was trimmed by 4 bases and V by 2 bases; bases with no gene match: 3. The germline V gene encodes CDR1 MGHRA and CDR2 YSYEKL. This CDR3 is 14 amino acids long. CDR3 nucleotides: TGCGCCAGCAGCCAACAGGGGGCAAGAGAGACCCAGTACTTC. Protein product: CASSQQGARETQYF.